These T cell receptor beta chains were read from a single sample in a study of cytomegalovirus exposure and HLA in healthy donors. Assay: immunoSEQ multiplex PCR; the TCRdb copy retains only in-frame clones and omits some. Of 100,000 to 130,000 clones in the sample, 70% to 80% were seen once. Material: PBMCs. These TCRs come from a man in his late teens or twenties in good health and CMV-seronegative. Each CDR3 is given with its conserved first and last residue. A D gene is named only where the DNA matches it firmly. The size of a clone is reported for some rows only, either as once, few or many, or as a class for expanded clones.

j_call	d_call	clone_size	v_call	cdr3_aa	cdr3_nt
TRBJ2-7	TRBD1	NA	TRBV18	CASSPLGTGGYEQYF	TGTGCCAGCTCACCACTCGGGACAGGGGGCTACGAGCAGTACTTC
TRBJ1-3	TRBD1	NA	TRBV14	CASSHRGLGNTIYF	TGTGCCAGCAGTCACAGGGGGCTCGGGAACACCATATATTTT
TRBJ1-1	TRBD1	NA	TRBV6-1	CASSERSGTGGTEAFF	TGTGCCAGCAGTGAAAGGTCCGGGACAGGGGGCACTGAAGCTTTCTTT
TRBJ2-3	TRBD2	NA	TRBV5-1	CASSLTGGTTSGGADTQYF	TGCGCCAGCAGCCTCACAGGGGGAACCACTAGCGGGGGGGCGGATACGCAGTATTTT
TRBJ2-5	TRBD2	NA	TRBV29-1	CSVGMVAGGTETQYF	TGCAGCGTTGGAATGGTAGCGGGGGGGACGGAGACCCAGTACTTC
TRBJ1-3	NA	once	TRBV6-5	CASSPTGSSGNTIYF	TGTGCCAGCAGCCCAACCGGGAGTTCTGGAAACACCATATATTTT
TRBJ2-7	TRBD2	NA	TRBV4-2	CASSQSGGSYEQYF	TGTGCCAGCAGCCAAAGCGGGGGGTCCTACGAGCAGTACTTC
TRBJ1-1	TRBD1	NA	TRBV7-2	CASSAGTGPQNTEAFF	TGTGCCAGCAGTGCCGGGACAGGTCCGCAGAACACTGAAGCTTTCTTT
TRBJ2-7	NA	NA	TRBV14	CASSPRHLQLPYEQYF	TGTGCCAGCAGCCCCCGACACCTCCAGCTCCCCTACGAGCAGTACTTC
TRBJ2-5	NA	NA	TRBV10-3	CAIRGPTQETQYF	TGTGCCATCAGGGGGCCTACACAAGAGACCCAGTACTTC
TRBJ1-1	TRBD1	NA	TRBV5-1	CASSLRPGGSDTEAFF	TGCGCCAGCAGCTTGAGGCCAGGGGGATCGGACACTGAAGCTTTCTTT
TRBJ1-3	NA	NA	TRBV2	CASKAGTGNTIYF	TGTGCCAGTAAGGCAGGGACTGGAAACACCATATATTTT
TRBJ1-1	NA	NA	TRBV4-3	CASSQDTRTEAFF	TGCGCCAGCAGCCAAGATACTAGGACTGAAGCTTTCTTT
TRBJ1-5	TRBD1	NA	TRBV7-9	CASSSGQGNQPQHF	TGTGCCAGCAGCTCAGGACAGGGTAATCAGCCCCAGCATTTT
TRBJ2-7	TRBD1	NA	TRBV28	CASSRLGTGDYEQYF	TGTGCCAGCAGCCGCCTCGGGACAGGGGATTACGAGCAGTACTTC
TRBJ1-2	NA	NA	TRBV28	CASSPRGNYGYTF	TGTGCCAGCAGCCCCCGGGGGAACTATGGCTACACCTTC
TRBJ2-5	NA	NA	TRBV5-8	CASSSLTAQETQYF	TGTGCCAGCAGCTCACTGACAGCCCAAGAGACCCAGTACTTC
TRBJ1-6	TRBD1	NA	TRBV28	CASSSSGQPSSYNSPLHF	TGTGCCAGCAGTTCCTCGGGACAGCCGAGCTCCTATAATTCACCCCTCCACTTT
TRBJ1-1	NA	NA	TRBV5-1	CASSWGEINTEAFF	TGCGCCAGCAGCTGGGGGGAAATAAACACTGAAGCTTTCTTT
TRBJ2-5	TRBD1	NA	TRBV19	CASTQGAGETQYF	TGTGCCAGTACACAGGGGGCAGGAGAGACCCAGTACTTC
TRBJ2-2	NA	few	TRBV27	CASSLVGGTGELFF	TGTGCCAGCAGTTTGGTCGGGGGAACCGGGGAGCTGTTTTTT
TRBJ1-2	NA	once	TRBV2	CASSESIRAWGYTF	TGTGCCAGCAGTGAATCGATCAGGGCTTGGGGCTACACCTTC
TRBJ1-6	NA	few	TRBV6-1	CASSEEVAGGSPLHF	TGTGCCAGCAGTGAAGAGGTCGCGGGAGGTTCACCCCTCCACTTT
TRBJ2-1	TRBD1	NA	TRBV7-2	CASSLDRGLYNEQFF	TGTGCCAGCAGCCTGGACAGGGGGCTATACAATGAGCAGTTCTTC
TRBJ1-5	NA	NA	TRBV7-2	CASSLRGSNQPQHF	TGTGCCAGCAGCTTAAGGGGGAGCAATCAGCCCCAGCATTTT
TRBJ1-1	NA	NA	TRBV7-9	CASSLALGNTEAFF	TGTGCCAGCAGCTTAGCGCTAGGGAACACTGAAGCTTTCTTT
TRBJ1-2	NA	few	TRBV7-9	CASSPAGRDYGYTF	TGTGCCAGCAGCCCAGCGGGGAGAGACTATGGCTACACCTTC
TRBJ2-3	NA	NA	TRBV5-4	CASSSGLRRKSTDTQYF	TGTGCCAGCAGCTCAGGGCTTCGGCGGAAGAGCACAGATACGCAGTATTTT
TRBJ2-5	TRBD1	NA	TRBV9	CASSGTGARETQYF	TGTGCCAGCAGCGGTACAGGGGCTCGGGAGACCCAGTACTTC
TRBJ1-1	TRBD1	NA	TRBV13	CASSTGGTEAFF	TGTGCCAGCAGCACAGGGGGGACTGAAGCTTTCTTT
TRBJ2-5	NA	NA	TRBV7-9	CASSLSSEKETQYF	TGTGCCAGCAGCTTGTCTAGCGAAAAAGAGACCCAGTACTTC
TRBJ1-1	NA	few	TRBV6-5	CASSQHRGTEAFF	TGTGCCAGCAGCCAACATAGGGGCACTGAAGCTTTCTTT
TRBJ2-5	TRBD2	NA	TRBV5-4	CASSPGTSGGAGETQYF	TGTGCCAGCAGCCCAGGGACTAGCGGGGGGGCTGGGGAGACCCAGTACTTC
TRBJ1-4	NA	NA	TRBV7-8	CASSLARQINEKLFF	TGTGCCAGCAGCTTAGCACGACAGATTAATGAAAAACTGTTTTTT
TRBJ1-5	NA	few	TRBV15	CATSSRMDRYDQPQHF	TGTGCCACCAGCAGTAGGATGGACAGATATGATCAGCCCCAGCATTTT
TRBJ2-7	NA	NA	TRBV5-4	CASSLGAVEGLYEQYF	TGTGCCAGCAGCTTGGGGGCGGTGGAGGGGTTGTACGAGCAGTACTTC
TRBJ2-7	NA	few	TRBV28	CASSLIDRRYEQYF	TGTGCCAGCAGTTTAATCGACAGGAGGTACGAGCAGTACTTC
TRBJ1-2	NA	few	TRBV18	CASSPLERGYGYTF	TGTGCCAGCTCACCCCTCGAGCGGGGCTATGGCTACACCTTC
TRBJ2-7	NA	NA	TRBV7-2	CASSTGGATTYEQYF	TGTGCCAGCAGCACAGGGGGGGCGACCACCTACGAGCAGTACTTC
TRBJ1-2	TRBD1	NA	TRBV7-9	CASSSTGGSNYGYTF	TGTGCCAGCAGCTCGACAGGGGGAAGTAACTATGGCTACACCTTC
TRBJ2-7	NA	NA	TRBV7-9	CSSSRGFYEQYF	TGTTCCAGCAGCCGGGGGTTTTACGAGCAGTACTTC
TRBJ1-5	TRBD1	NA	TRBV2	CASKPPTGGNQPQHF	TGTGCCAGCAAACCGCCGACAGGGGGCAATCAGCCCCAGCATTTT
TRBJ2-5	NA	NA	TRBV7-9	CASSFGQGQETQYF	TGTGCCAGCAGCTTCGGGCAGGGCCAAGAGACCCAGTACTTC